These 5 T cell receptor beta chains were all obtained from the same sample, sequenced in a study of T cells in tuberculosis. Generated by immunoSEQ multiplex PCR, the TCRdb table keeps only in-frame clones and is missing some. The data show 55,000 to 70,000 clones, approximately 80% seen once. After thawing and overnight rest, PBMC were stained with GMM-loaded CD1B tetramer, viability dye and anti-CD3 for sorting. CD1B tetramers were loaded with Rhodococcus equi-derived C32 glucose monomycolate. Specimen: CD1b-GMM tetramer-negative cells sorted from PBMCs. The receptors come from an adult woman with latent tuberculosis.

The chain uses TRBV10-2 and TRBJ2-3; TRBD1 aligns across 8 bases. Unmatched junction bases numbered 5, after V lost 7 bases and J lost 5 bases. The CDR3 is 13 residues long. Germline values: CDR1 WSHSY, CDR2 SAAADI. For the CDR3, the DNA is TGCGCCAGCACAGCAGGGGGCATAGATACGCAGTATTTT. Its translation is CASTAGGIDTQYF.

This clone was recorded only once. The V call is TRBV11-2, the J call TRBJ2-7, with D perhaps TRBD2 (6 bases). V was cut by 5 bases and J by 7 bases, with 24 bases left in between. This CDR3 is built from 16 residues. Germline V gene data show CDR1 as SGHAT and CDR2 as FQNNGV. Written as DNA, the CDR3 is TGTGCCAGCAGCCGGGTACCCGGGTCGGACTACTGGGAGCAGTACTTC. Its translation is CASSRVPGSDYWEQYF.

This sequence joins TRBV28 and TRBJ1-6, with 8 bases identical to TRBD1. The CDR3 length is 14 residues. The ends lost 5 bases at V and 12 bases at J; junction bases unmatched: 9. CDR1 is MDHEN, CDR2 SYDVKM, per germline. The CDR3 coding sequence is TGTGCCAGCAGTCCCGGACAGGGCGCGGGACCCCTCCACTTT. Amino acid sequence: CASSPGQGAGPLHF.

The V and J genes are TRBV11-2 and TRBJ2-7, with 11 bases identical to TRBD2. Germline lookup yields CDR1 SGHAT and CDR2 FQNNGV. This CDR3 region has 16 residues. Trimming at V came to 5 bases and at J to 3 bases, leaving 9 bases not matched to a gene. In nucleotides, the CDR3 is TGTGCCAGCAGCCCAAATAGCGGGAGGGTTTTCTACGAGCAGTACTTC. It encodes CASSPNSGRVFYEQYF. The full variable domain, completed using reference TRBV11-2 and TRBJ2-7, is EAGVAQSPRYKIIEKRQSVAFWCNPISGHATLYWYQQILGQGPKLLIQFQNNGVVDDSQLPKDRFSAERLKGVDSTLKIQPAKLEDSAVYLCASSPNSGRVFYEQYFGPGTRLTVT.

There are a few counts of this clone. The rearrangement uses TRBV10-1 and TRBJ2-5; D is possibly TRBD2 (6 bases). Germline V CDR1 and CDR2: WNHNN, SYGVQD (reference sequence). The CDR3 has 16 residues. V lost 10 bases and J 2 bases, leaving 23 bases between the germline ends. The CDR3 protein is CANPEYRTTRQETQYF. CDR3 DNA: TGCGCCAACCCGGAATACCGGACTACCAGACAAGAGACCCAGTACTTC.